This T cell receptor beta chain comes out of a study of blood T cell repertoires in COVID-19. Study context: The samples span acute and convalescent COVID-19 from the United States, Italy and Spain.

V was clipped by 4 bases and J by 5 bases, with 17 bases between them. Germline-derived CDR1 and CDR2 are GTSNPN and SVGIG (reference sequence). The CDR3 has 15 amino acids. TCRdb keeps only in-frame clones here, not all; method: immunoSEQ multiplex PCR. The table has 300,000 or so clones, about four fifths seen once. The V call is TRBV30, the J call TRBJ1-4; D is possibly TRBD1 (5 bases). This TCR was recovered from a woman in her forties or fifties with acute or convalescent COVID-19. Sample: peripheral blood. This chain's CDR3 is CAWKWGGFGNEKLFF. The CDR3 coding sequence is TGTGCCTGGAAATGGGGGGGGTTCGGGAATGAAAAACTGTTTTTT.